This TCR beta chain was obtained from a study of blood T cell repertoires in COVID-19. For the study at large: Samples taken during acute and convalescent COVID-19 were collected in the United States, Italy and Spain.

Generated by immunoSEQ multiplex PCR, the TCRdb table keeps only in-frame clones and is missing some. The sample consists of 90,000 to 110,000 clones, approximately 81% of them appearing once. Between the trimmed V and J ends, which lost 7 bases and 2 bases, there was a span of 20 bases. Germline V lookup: CDR1 MNHEY, CDR2 SMNVEV (reference sequence). This CDR3 spans 16 amino acids. The sequence derives from an elderly man with acute or convalescent COVID-19. Sequencing was carried out using peripheral blood. This chain connects TRBV27 to TRBJ2-5; tentatively, D is TRBD1 (6 bases). The CDR3 sequence: CASTFSIGTLQETQYF. Here the CDR3 DNA reads TGTGCCAGCACCTTTTCCATCGGGACACTGCAAGAGACCCAGTACTTC.